These T cell receptor beta chains were read from a single sample in a study of cytomegalovirus exposure and HLA in healthy donors. TCRdb keeps only in-frame clones here, not all; method: immunoSEQ multiplex PCR. This table holds approximately 160,000 clones, under 70% found once. The sample consisted of PBMCs. Receptor source: a woman between 40 and 50 years old in good health and CMV-seropositive. CDR3s include the opening cysteine and the closing phenylalanine or tryptophan. A D gene is named only where the DNA matches it firmly. Size values are once, few and many counts, or a class for expanded clones, and some rows have none.

TRBV7-2	few	TRBJ2-7	TRBD2	CASRTGLPLYEQYF	TGTGCCAGCAGGACGGGACTACCTCTTTACGAGCAGTACTTC
TRBV6-6	.	TRBJ1-5	TRBD1	CASSRPGQGSGQPQHF	TGTGCCAGCAGTCGTCCGGGACAGGGGTCTGGTCAGCCCCAGCATTTT
TRBV2	.	TRBJ2-7	TRBD2	CASNPREGSYEQYF	TGTGCCAGCAATCCTCGGGAGGGTTCCTACGAGCAGTACTTC
TRBV5-1	.	TRBJ2-7	TRBD2	CASSLGSGGAYEQYF	TGCGCCAGCAGCTTGGGGAGCGGGGGGGCCTACGAGCAGTACTTC
TRBV6-1	.	TRBJ2-7	.	CASSEAGLTEAPYEQYF	TGTGCCAGCAGTGAAGCGGGGTTGACAGAGGCCCCCTACGAGCAGTACTTC
TRBV28	.	TRBJ2-2	.	CASSLPGATGELFF	TGTGCCAGCAGTTTACCAGGGGCCACCGGGGAGCTGTTTTTT
TRBV27	few	TRBJ1-1	.	CASRGGWQNTEAFF	TGTGCCAGCAGGGGAGGTTGGCAGAACACTGAAGCTTTCTTT
TRBV6-1	few	TRBJ1-5	.	CASSDGQFSNQPQHF	TGTGCCAGCAGTGATGGGCAGTTTAGCAATCAGCCCCAGCATTTT
TRBV5-6	.	TRBJ1-2	.	CASSLDPGNYGYTF	TGTGCCAGCAGCTTGGATCCAGGGAACTATGGCTACACCTTC
TRBV6-5	few	TRBJ1-4	.	CASSTPREEKLFF	TGTGCCAGCAGCACCCCTAGAGAGGAAAAACTGTTTTTT
TRBV14	few	TRBJ2-7	.	CASSQVNRRDRNYEQYF	TGTGCCAGCAGCCAAGTTAACCGCCGCGATAGAAACTACGAGCAGTACTTC
TRBV5-6	few	TRBJ1-2	TRBD1	CASSSGQGIYGYTF	TGTGCCAGCAGCTCGGGACAGGGAATCTATGGCTACACCTTC
TRBV6-5	.	TRBJ2-7	TRBD1	CASRRDRGDLYEQYF	TGTGCCAGCAGGAGAGACAGGGGAGACCTCTACGAGCAGTACTTC
TRBV13	.	TRBJ2-3	TRBD2	CASSSGLVSLDTQYF	TGTGCCAGCAGCTCGGGACTAGTGTCCTTGGATACGCAGTATTTT
TRBV19	.	TRBJ2-3	TRBD1	CASSRTGEAQYF	TGTGCCAGTAGTAGGACAGGGGAAGCGCAGTATTTT
TRBV18	.	TRBJ2-5	TRBD1	CASSPAGTGDGTQYF	TGTGCCAGCTCACCGGCCGGGACAGGGGATGGGACCCAGTACTTC
TRBV4-2	few	TRBJ2-2	TRBD1	CASSHQTGENTGELFF	TGTGCCAGCAGCCATCAGACAGGGGAGAACACCGGGGAGCTGTTTTTT
TRBV28	.	TRBJ1-2	TRBD1	CASGNRGHGYTF	TGTGCCAGCGGGAACAGGGGGCATGGCTACACCTTC
TRBV28	.	TRBJ1-2	TRBD1	CASSPTTGGDYGYTF	TGTGCCAGCAGTCCAACCACAGGGGGCGACTATGGCTACACCTTC
TRBV7-9	.	TRBJ2-3	TRBD2	CASSFSRGGLDTQYF	TGTGCCAGCAGCTTCTCCCGGGGGGGTCTAGATACGCAGTATTTT
TRBV5-6	.	TRBJ2-5	TRBD1	CASSLRQGAGETQYF	TGTGCCAGCAGCTTGAGACAGGGGGCAGGTGAGACCCAGTACTTC
TRBV19	.	TRBJ2-7	TRBD1	CASSTTGQGAVEQYF	TGTGCCAGTAGTACTACGGGACAGGGGGCGGTCGAGCAGTACTTC
TRBV5-1	.	TRBJ2-3	.	CASSRHLTGSTDTQYF	TGCGCCAGCAGCCGCCATTTAACAGGAAGCACAGATACGCAGTATTTT
TRBV21-1	.	TRBJ1-2	.	CASRYPNYGYTF	TGTGCCAGCAGATATCCCAACTATGGCTACACCTTC
TRBV7-9	.	TRBJ1-5	TRBD1	CASSLASRGHPHQPQHF	TGTGCCAGCAGCTTAGCTAGCAGGGGGCATCCCCATCAGCCCCAGCATTTT
TRBV7-2	.	TRBJ2-1	.	CASSLWWGDYNEQFF	TGTGCCAGCAGCCTATGGTGGGGGGACTACAATGAGCAGTTCTTC
TRBV4-3	.	TRBJ1-5	.	CASSPRNTTQRVNQPQHF	TGCGCCAGCAGCCCCCGGAACACCACACAGAGAGTCAATCAGCCCCAGCATTTT
TRBV7-8	.	TRBJ2-2	.	CASSLARRENTGELFF	TGTGCCAGCAGCTTAGCTCGGCGGGAGAACACCGGGGAGCTGTTTTTT
TRBV21-1	.	TRBJ2-1	.	CASATGWEQFF	TGTGCCAGCGCTACAGGGTGGGAGCAGTTCTTC
TRBV4-3	once	TRBJ1-2	TRBD1	CASSQAQGASGYTF	TGCGCCAGCAGCCAAGCACAGGGGGCATCCGGCTACACCTTC
TRBV7-9	.	TRBJ2-7	TRBD1	CASSLGDRSHGEQYF	TGTGCCAGCAGCTTAGGGGACAGGTCCCACGGCGAGCAGTACTTC
TRBV7-6	.	TRBJ1-1	.	CAISQRNTEAFF	TGTGCCATATCACAGAGGAACACTGAAGCTTTCTTT
TRBV4-1	.	TRBJ2-3	TRBD1	CASSQDQGARTDTQYF	TGCGCCAGCAGCCAAGACCAGGGGGCGCGCACAGATACGCAGTATTTT
TRBV28	few	TRBJ1-4	.	CASTRQVNEKLFF	TGTGCCAGCACAAGACAGGTTAATGAAAAACTGTTTTTT
TRBV6-5	.	TRBJ2-1	.	CASTTVGEQFF	TGTGCCAGCACAACAGTCGGTGAGCAGTTCTTC
TRBV7-3	.	TRBJ2-7	.	CASSLKGGTHEQYF	TGTGCCAGCAGCTTAAAGGGAGGAACCCACGAGCAGTACTTC
TRBV18	.	TRBJ2-7	.	CASSPVLGGSSSYEQYF	TGTGCCAGCTCACCGGTCCTTGGGGGGAGTAGCTCCTACGAGCAGTACTTC
TRBV2	few	TRBJ1-2	.	CACSFWGPNYGYTF	TGTGCCTGCAGTTTTTGGGGGCCCAACTATGGCTACACCTTC
TRBV6-5	few	TRBJ2-7	TRBD2	CASRRMGLSDEQYF	TGTGCCAGCAGGCGCATGGGACTATCGGACGAGCAGTACTTC
TRBV10-1	.	TRBJ1-2	.	CASSESPRRIYGYTF	TGCGCCAGCAGTGAGTCCCCGAGGCGGATCTATGGCTACACCTTC
TRBV6-5	.	TRBJ2-7	.	CASRRFGDYEQYF	TGTGCCAGCCGTCGGTTCGGGGACTACGAGCAGTACTTC
TRBV5-1	.	TRBJ2-1	TRBD1	CASSLQDPGGNEQFF	TGCGCCAGCAGCTTGCAGGACCCAGGGGGAAATGAGCAGTTCTTC
TRBV11-3	.	TRBJ2-1	.	CASSQSRDSYNEQFF	TGTGCCAGCAGCCAATCCAGGGATTCCTACAATGAGCAGTTCTTC
TRBV5-6	.	TRBJ2-7	TRBD1	CASSSRQGAWYEQYF	TGTGCCAGCAGCTCAAGACAGGGGGCATGGTACGAGCAGTACTTC
TRBV29-1	.	TRBJ2-1	TRBD1	CSGDRGSYNEQFF	TGCAGCGGCGACAGGGGCTCCTACAATGAGCAGTTCTTC
TRBV2	few	TRBJ2-2	TRBD1	CASSEQGFVNAGELFF	TGTGCCAGCAGCGAACAGGGGTTCGTGAATGCCGGGGAGCTGTTTTTT